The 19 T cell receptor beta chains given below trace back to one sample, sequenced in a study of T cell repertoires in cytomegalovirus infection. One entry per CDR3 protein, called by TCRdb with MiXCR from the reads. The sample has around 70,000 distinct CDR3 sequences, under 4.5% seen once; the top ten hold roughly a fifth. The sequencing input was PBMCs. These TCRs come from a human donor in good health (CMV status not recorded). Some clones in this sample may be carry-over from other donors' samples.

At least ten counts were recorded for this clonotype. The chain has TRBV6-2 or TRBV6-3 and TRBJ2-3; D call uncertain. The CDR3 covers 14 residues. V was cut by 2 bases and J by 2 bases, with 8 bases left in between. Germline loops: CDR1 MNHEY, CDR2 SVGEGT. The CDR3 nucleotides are TGTGCCAGCAGTTACGGTCAGGACACAGATACGCAGTATTTT. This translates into CASSYGQDTDTQYF.

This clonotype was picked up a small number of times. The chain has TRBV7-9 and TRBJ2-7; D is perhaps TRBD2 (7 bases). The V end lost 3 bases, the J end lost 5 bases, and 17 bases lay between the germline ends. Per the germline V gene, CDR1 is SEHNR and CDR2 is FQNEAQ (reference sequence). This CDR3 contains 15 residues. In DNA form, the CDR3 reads TGTGCCAGCAGCTTCCGGGGACATCGGGAGGACGAGCAGTACTTC. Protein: CASSFRGHREDEQYF. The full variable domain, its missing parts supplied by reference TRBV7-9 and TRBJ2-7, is DTGVSQNPRHKITKRGQNVTFRCDPISEHNRLYWYRQTLGQGPEFLTYFQNEAQLEKSRLLSDRFSAERPKGSFSTLEIQRTEQGDSAMYLCASSFRGHREDEQYFGPGTRLTVT.

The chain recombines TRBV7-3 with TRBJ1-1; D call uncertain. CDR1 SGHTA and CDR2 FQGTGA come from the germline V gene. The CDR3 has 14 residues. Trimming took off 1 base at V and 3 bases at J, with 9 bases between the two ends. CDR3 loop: CASSLNPVDTEAFF. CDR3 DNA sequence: TGTGCCAGCAGCTTAAATCCCGTAGACACTGAAGCTTTCTTT.

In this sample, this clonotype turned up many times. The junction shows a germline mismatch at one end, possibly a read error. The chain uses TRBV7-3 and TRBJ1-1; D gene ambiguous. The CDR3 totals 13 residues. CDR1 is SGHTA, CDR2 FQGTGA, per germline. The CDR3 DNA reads TGTGCCAGCAGCTTACACCCTGACACGGAAGCTTTCTTT. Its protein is CASSLHPDTEAFF.

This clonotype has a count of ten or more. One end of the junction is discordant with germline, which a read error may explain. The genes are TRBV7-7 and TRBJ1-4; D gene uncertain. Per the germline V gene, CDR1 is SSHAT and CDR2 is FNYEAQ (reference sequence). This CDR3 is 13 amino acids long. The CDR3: CASSLAPGEKLFF. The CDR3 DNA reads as TGTGCTAGCAGCTTAGCGCCGGGTGAAAAACTGTTTTTT.

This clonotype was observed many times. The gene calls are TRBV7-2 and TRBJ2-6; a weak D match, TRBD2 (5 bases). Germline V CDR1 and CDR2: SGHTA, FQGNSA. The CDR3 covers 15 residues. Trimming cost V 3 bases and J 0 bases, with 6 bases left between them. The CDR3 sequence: CASSFTSSGANVLTF. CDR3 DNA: TGTGCCAGCAGCTTCACTAGCTCTGGGGCCAACGTCCTGACTTTC.

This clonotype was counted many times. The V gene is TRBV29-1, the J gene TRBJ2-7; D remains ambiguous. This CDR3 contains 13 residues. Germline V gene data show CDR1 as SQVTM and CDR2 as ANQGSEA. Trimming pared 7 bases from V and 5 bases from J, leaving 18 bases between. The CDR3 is CSGQEGTGNEQYF. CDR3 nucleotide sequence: TGCAGCGGGCAAGAAGGAACTGGGAACGAGCAGTACTTC.

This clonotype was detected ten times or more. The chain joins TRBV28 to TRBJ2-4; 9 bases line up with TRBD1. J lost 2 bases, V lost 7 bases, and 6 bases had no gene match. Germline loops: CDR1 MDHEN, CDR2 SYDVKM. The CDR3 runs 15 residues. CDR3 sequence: CASTPGQGSKNIQYF. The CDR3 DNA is TGTGCCAGCACTCCGGGACAGGGATCCAAAAACATTCAGTACTTC.

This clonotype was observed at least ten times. The CDR3 DNA reads as TGCAGCGTCTCCGGGACAGGGGCATCCAATGAGCAGTTCTTC. It codes for CSVSGTGASNEQFF. The chain joins TRBV29-1 to TRBJ2-1; 10 nucleotides line up with TRBD1. Germline CDR1 SQVTM, CDR2 ANQGSEA. The length of the CDR3 is 14 residues. With V trimmed by 6 bases and J by 6 bases, 8 bases remained unmatched.

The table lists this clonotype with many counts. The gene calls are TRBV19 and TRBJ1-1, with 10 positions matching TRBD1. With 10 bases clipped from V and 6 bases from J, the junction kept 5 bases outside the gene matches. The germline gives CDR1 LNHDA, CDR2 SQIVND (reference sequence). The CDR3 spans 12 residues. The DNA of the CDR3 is TGTGCCAAAGGGACAGGGGTGGCTGAAGCTTTCTTT. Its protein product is CAKGTGVAEAFF.

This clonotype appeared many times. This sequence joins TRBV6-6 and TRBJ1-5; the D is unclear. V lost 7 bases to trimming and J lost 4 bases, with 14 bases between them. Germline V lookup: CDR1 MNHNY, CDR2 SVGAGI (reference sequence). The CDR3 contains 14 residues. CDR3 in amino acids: CASNLPGVNQPQHF. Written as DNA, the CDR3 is TGTGCCAGCAACTTGCCAGGAGTGAATCAGCCCCAGCATTTT.

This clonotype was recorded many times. The CDR3, as DNA: TGTGCCAGCAGCTCTACCACCCCAGAGGTGGAAAAAGAGCCCCAGCATTTT. This translates into CASSSTTPEVEKEPQHF. V gene TRBV28 combines with J gene TRBJ1-5; D is unclear. The V end was cut by 6 bases, the J end by 8 bases, with 26 bases between. This CDR3 has 17 amino acids. CDR1 and CDR2 from the germline V gene are MDHEN and SYDVKM.

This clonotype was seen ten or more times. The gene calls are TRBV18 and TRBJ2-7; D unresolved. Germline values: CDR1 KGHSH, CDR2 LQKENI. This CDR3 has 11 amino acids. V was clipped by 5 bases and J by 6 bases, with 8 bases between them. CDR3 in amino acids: CASSGIGEQYF. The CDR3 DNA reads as TGTGCCAGCTCAGGAATAGGCGAGCAGTACTTC.

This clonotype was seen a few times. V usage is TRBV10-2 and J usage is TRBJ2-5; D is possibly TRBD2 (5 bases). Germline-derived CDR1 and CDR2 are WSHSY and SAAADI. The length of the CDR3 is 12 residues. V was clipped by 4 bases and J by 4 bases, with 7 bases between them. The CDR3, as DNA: TGCGCCAGCAGTGTGGGGAGAGAGACCCAGTACTTC. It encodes CASSVGRETQYF.

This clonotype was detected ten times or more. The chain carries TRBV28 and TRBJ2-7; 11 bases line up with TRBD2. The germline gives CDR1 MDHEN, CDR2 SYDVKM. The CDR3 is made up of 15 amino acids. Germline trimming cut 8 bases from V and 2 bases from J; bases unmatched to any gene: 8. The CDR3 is CASAAGTSGTYEQYF. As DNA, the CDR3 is TGTGCCAGCGCGGCAGGGACTAGCGGAACCTACGAGCAGTACTTC. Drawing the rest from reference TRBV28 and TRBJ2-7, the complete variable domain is DVKVTQSSRYLVKRTGEKVFLECVQDMDHENMFWYRQDPGLGLRLIYFSYDVKMKEKGDIPEGYSVSREKKERFSLILESASTNQTSMYLCASAAGTSGTYEQYFGPGTRLTVT.

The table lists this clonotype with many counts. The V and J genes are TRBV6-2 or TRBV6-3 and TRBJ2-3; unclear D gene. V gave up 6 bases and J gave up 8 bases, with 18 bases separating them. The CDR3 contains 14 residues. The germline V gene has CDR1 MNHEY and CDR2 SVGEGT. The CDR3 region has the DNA TGTGCCAGCAGCAACAACGCCCCTCACCTTACGCAGTATTTT. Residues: CASSNNAPHLTQYF.

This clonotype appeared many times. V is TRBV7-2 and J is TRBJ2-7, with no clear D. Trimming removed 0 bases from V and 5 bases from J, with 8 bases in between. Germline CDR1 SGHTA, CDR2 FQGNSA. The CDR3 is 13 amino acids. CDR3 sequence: CASSLAAFHEQYF. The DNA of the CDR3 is TGTGCCAGCAGCTTAGCGGCATTCCACGAGCAGTACTTC.

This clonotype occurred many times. The CDR3 bases are TGTGCCAGCAACAGGGACGGTTCCTACGAGCAGTACTTC. It yields the protein CASNRDGSYEQYF. This chain links TRBV7-2 with TRBJ2-7; TRBD1 is a possible D gene (6 bases). Germline V gives CDR1 SGHTA, CDR2 FQGNSA. The V end lost 7 bases, the J end lost 1 base, and 11 bases lay between the germline ends. The CDR3 totals 13 residues.

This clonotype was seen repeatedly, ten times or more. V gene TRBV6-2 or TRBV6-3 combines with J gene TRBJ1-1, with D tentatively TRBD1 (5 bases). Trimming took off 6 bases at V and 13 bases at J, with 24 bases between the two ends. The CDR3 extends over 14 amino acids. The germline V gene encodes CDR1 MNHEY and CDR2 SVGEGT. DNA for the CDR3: TGTGCCAGCAGACTCCAAACCGGGACGTTCTTCTTTTTCTTT. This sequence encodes CASRLQTGTFFFFF.